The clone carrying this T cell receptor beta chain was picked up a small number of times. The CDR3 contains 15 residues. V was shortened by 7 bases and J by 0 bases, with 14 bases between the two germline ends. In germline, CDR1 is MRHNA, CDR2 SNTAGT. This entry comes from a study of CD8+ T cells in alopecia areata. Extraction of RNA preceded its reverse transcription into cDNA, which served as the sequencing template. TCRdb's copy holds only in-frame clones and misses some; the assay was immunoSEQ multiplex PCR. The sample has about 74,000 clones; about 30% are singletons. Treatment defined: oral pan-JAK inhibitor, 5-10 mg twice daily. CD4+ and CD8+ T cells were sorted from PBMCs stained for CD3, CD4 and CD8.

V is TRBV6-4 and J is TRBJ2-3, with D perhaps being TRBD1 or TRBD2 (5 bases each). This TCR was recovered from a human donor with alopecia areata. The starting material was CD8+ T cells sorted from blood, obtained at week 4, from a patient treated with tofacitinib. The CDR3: CASTPGAGSTDTQYF. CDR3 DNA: TGTGCCAGCACCCCTGGGGCGGGTAGCACAGATACGCAGTATTTT.